The 3 T cell receptor beta chains listed next were all sequenced from one sample in a study of blood T cells in healthy people across ages. A second PCR, run for roughly 7 to 11 cycles, used a sample-barcoded 5' primer plus a J-beta primer mix. MiXCR was run by TCRdb on the 5' RACE reads, yielding one entry per CDR3 protein. The sample has 700,000 to 950,000 distinct CDR3 sequences, more than 40% seen once; the top ten hold 20% to 25%. The sequencing sample was made of blood. The receptors originated from a woman aged 55-70 years in good health.

This clonotype was seen a handful of times. The V and J genes are TRBV12-3 or TRBV12-4 and TRBJ2-1, with TRBD1 matching 10 bases. V shed 6 bases, J shed 5 bases, and the junction held 7 bases outside the gene matches. The CDR3 is 15 amino acids. In nucleotides, the CDR3 is TGTGCCAGCAGCCCACGGGACAGGGGTCACAATGAGCAGTTCTTC. Its translation is CASSPRDRGHNEQFF.

This clonotype was counted at least ten times. The V call is TRBV14, the J call TRBJ2-1, with D hard to call. Trimming pared 3 bases from V and 10 bases from J, leaving 10 bases between. The CDR3 has 12 residues. Germline V gene sequence: CDR1 SGHDN, CDR2 FVKESK. CDR3 nucleotides: TGTGCCAGCAGCCATTCGTTGGGGGAGCAGTTCTTC. Its translation: CASSHSLGEQFF.

The chain has TRBV7-9 and TRBJ2-1; 10 bases map to TRBD1. Germline CDR1 SEHNR, CDR2 FQNEAQ (reference sequence). Germline trimming cut 6 bases from V and 8 bases from J; bases unmatched to any gene: 7. The CDR3 has 14 amino acids. CDR3 coding DNA: TGTGCCAGCAGTCCGGGACAGGGGTGGGATGAGCAGTTCTTC. Amino acids: CASSPGQGWDEQFF.